This is a list of T cell receptor beta chains from one sample in a study of radiotherapy plus CTLA-4 blockade in lung cancer. Here immunoSEQ multiplex PCR was the method, and the copy in TCRdb shows in-frame clones only, minus some. Of tens of thousands of clones in the sample, approximately 79% were seen once. Here the sequenced sample was peripheral blood, taken from a patient treated with radiotherapy plus ipilimumab. Receptors originate from a human donor with non-small cell lung cancer that progressed on radiotherapy plus ipilimumab. Both conserved end residues are part of each CDR3. Fields, in order: V gene, D gene, J gene, clone size, CDR3 protein, CDR3 DNA. The D gene is left open where the match is weak. The size field is filled for only some rows; it gives once, few, many or a size class.

v_call: TRBV28
d_call: TRBD1
j_call: TRBJ1-2
clone_size: .
cdr3_aa: CASRLRGQGADGYTF
cdr3_nt: TGTGCCAGCAGATTGCGGGGGCAGGGGGCGGATGGCTACACCTTC

v_call: TRBV21-1
d_call: .
j_call: TRBJ1-5
clone_size: .
cdr3_aa: CASSKDCDFSNQPQHF
cdr3_nt: TGTGCCAGCAGCAAAGACTGTGACTTTAGCAATCAGCCCCAGCATTTT

v_call: TRBV7-6
d_call: .
j_call: TRBJ2-1
clone_size: few
cdr3_aa: CASSLEEVNEQFF
cdr3_nt: TGTGCCAGCAGCTTAGAAGAGGTAAATGAGCAGTTCTTC

v_call: TRBV7-9
d_call: .
j_call: TRBJ1-6
clone_size: once
cdr3_aa: CASSVTGNSPLHF
cdr3_nt: TGTGCCAGCAGCGTTACAGGGAATTCACCCCTCCACTTT

v_call: TRBV5-1
d_call: .
j_call: TRBJ2-7
clone_size: once
cdr3_aa: CASSSTLGGASDEQYF
cdr3_nt: TGCGCCAGCAGCTCCACCCTAGGTGGGGCTAGTGACGAGCAGTACTTC

v_call: TRBV18
d_call: .
j_call: TRBJ2-3
clone_size: .
cdr3_aa: CASSPDTQATQYF
cdr3_nt: TGTGCCAGCTCTCCCGACACTCAGGCTACGCAGTATTTT

v_call: TRBV4-1
d_call: .
j_call: TRBJ1-2
clone_size: few
cdr3_aa: CASSQESGYGYTF
cdr3_nt: TGCGCCAGCAGCCAAGAGTCGGGATATGGCTACACCTTC

v_call: TRBV5-8
d_call: TRBD1
j_call: TRBJ1-5
clone_size: .
cdr3_aa: CASRGQSGQPQHF
cdr3_nt: TGTGCCAGCCGGGGACAGTCCGGACAGCCCCAGCATTTT

v_call: TRBV6-1
d_call: .
j_call: TRBJ2-7
clone_size: .
cdr3_aa: CASSDSLRNSYEQYF
cdr3_nt: TGTGCCAGCAGTGACTCCCTCCGAAACTCCTACGAGCAGTACTTC

v_call: TRBV7-6
d_call: .
j_call: TRBJ1-3
clone_size: .
cdr3_aa: CASSLVSAGNTIYF
cdr3_nt: TGTGCCAGCAGCTTAGTTTCGGCTGGAAACACCATATATTTT

v_call: TRBV7-3
d_call: TRBD1
j_call: TRBJ1-2
clone_size: .
cdr3_aa: CASSLTGVGGYTF
cdr3_nt: TGTGCCAGCAGCTTGACAGGGGTTGGGGGCTACACCTTC

v_call: TRBV10-1
d_call: .
j_call: TRBJ1-6
clone_size: .
cdr3_aa: CASSESTLRGARNSPLHF
cdr3_nt: TGCGCCAGCAGTGAGTCGACTCTGAGGGGGGCGCGAAATTCACCCCTCCACTTT

v_call: TRBV6-5
d_call: .
j_call: TRBJ2-7
clone_size: .
cdr3_aa: CASSYPRGEQYF
cdr3_nt: TGTGCCAGCAGTTACCCCCGGGGAGAGCAGTACTTC

v_call: TRBV19
d_call: TRBD1
j_call: TRBJ1-5
clone_size: .
cdr3_aa: CASSLTGKSNQPQHF
cdr3_nt: TGTGCCAGTAGCTTGACAGGGAAAAGCAATCAGCCCCAGCATTTT

v_call: TRBV6-5
d_call: .
j_call: TRBJ2-1
clone_size: .
cdr3_aa: CASSPGWNEQFF
cdr3_nt: TGTGCCAGCAGTCCCGGGTGGAATGAGCAGTTCTTC

v_call: TRBV10-3
d_call: .
j_call: TRBJ2-5
clone_size: .
cdr3_aa: CAISDGDLETQYF
cdr3_nt: TGTGCCATCAGTGATGGGGATCTAGAGACCCAGTACTTC

v_call: TRBV28
d_call: .
j_call: TRBJ1-2
clone_size: .
cdr3_aa: CASSSSGEANYGYTF
cdr3_nt: TGTGCCAGCAGTTCCTCAGGGGAGGCGAACTATGGCTACACCTTC

v_call: TRBV9
d_call: .
j_call: TRBJ2-1
clone_size: .
cdr3_aa: CASSPGEGGLSYNEQFF
cdr3_nt: TGTGCCAGCAGCCCAGGGGAGGGGGGCCTTTCCTACAATGAGCAGTTCTTC

v_call: TRBV2
d_call: .
j_call: TRBJ1-1
clone_size: .
cdr3_aa: CARGATGNTEAFF
cdr3_nt: TGTGCCAGGGGTGCCACGGGTAACACTGAAGCTTTCTTT

v_call: TRBV28
d_call: .
j_call: TRBJ1-5
clone_size: .
cdr3_aa: CASSFSVDSNQPQHF
cdr3_nt: TGTGCCAGCAGTTTCTCCGTGGATAGCAATCAGCCCCAGCATTTT

v_call: TRBV10-3
d_call: TRBD2
j_call: TRBJ2-1
clone_size: .
cdr3_aa: CAISVDGGALYNEQFF
cdr3_nt: TGTGCCATCAGTGTGGACGGGGGGGCTCTCTACAATGAGCAGTTCTTC

v_call: TRBV28
d_call: .
j_call: TRBJ2-1
clone_size: once
cdr3_aa: CASSFWLAGAYNEQFF
cdr3_nt: TGTGCCAGCAGTTTTTGGCTGGCAGGGGCCTACAATGAGCAGTTCTTC

v_call: TRBV1
d_call: .
j_call: TRBJ1-2
clone_size: few
cdr3_aa: CTSVQYRDLGGYTF
cdr3_nt: TGCACCAGCGTCCAGTACCGGGACTTAGGTGGCTACACCTTC

v_call: TRBV6-5
d_call: TRBD2
j_call: TRBJ2-1
clone_size: .
cdr3_aa: CASKVGRANEQFF
cdr3_nt: TGTGCCAGCAAGGTCGGGAGGGCCAATGAGCAGTTCTTC

v_call: TRBV28
d_call: .
j_call: TRBJ1-2
clone_size: .
cdr3_aa: CASSIGGTIVLYGYTF
cdr3_nt: TGTGCCAGCAGTATAGGGGGGACAATCGTTCTCTATGGCTACACCTTC

v_call: TRBV4-3
d_call: .
j_call: TRBJ1-2
clone_size: once
cdr3_aa: CASSQEQGREAYGYTF
cdr3_nt: TGCGCCAGCAGCCAAGAGCAGGGGCGAGAAGCCTATGGCTACACCTTC

v_call: TRBV5-4
d_call: .
j_call: TRBJ2-7
clone_size: .
cdr3_aa: CASRSEAGEQYF
cdr3_nt: TGTGCCAGCAGGTCCGAGGCGGGGGAGCAGTACTTC

v_call: TRBV5-1
d_call: .
j_call: TRBJ2-5
clone_size: .
cdr3_aa: CASSKLGAGQETQYF
cdr3_nt: TGCGCCAGCAGCAAGCTCGGGGCGGGGCAAGAGACCCAGTACTTC

v_call: TRBV6-1
d_call: .
j_call: TRBJ1-2
clone_size: .
cdr3_aa: CASSTGTMDGYTF
cdr3_nt: TGTGCCAGCAGCACCGGGACAATGGATGGCTACACCTTC

v_call: TRBV6-1
d_call: .
j_call: TRBJ2-7
clone_size: .
cdr3_aa: CASSEAGAGLYEQYF
cdr3_nt: TGTGCCAGCAGTGAAGCCGGGGCAGGACTCTACGAGCAGTACTTC

v_call: TRBV2
d_call: .
j_call: TRBJ1-4
clone_size: few
cdr3_aa: CASRGDPEGLVEKLFF
cdr3_nt: TGTGCCAGCAGGGGGGACCCCGAAGGACTTGTAGAAAAACTGTTTTTT

v_call: TRBV7-2
d_call: .
j_call: TRBJ2-7
clone_size: .
cdr3_aa: CASSPQGGYEQYF
cdr3_nt: TGTGCCAGCAGCCCCCAAGGGGGATACGAGCAGTACTTC

v_call: TRBV29-1
d_call: TRBD1
j_call: TRBJ1-3
clone_size: once
cdr3_aa: CSVDRGLSGNTIYF
cdr3_nt: TGCAGCGTGGACAGGGGGCTTTCTGGAAACACCATATATTTT

v_call: TRBV18
d_call: TRBD1
j_call: TRBJ1-1
clone_size: .
cdr3_aa: CASPLTGVNTEAFF
cdr3_nt: TGTGCCAGCCCATTAACAGGGGTGAACACTGAAGCTTTCTTT

v_call: TRBV10-1
d_call: .
j_call: TRBJ2-3
clone_size: .
cdr3_aa: CASSATSPFGDTQYF
cdr3_nt: TGCGCCAGCAGTGCGACTAGTCCCTTTGGGGATACGCAGTATTTT

v_call: TRBV19
d_call: .
j_call: TRBJ2-1
clone_size: .
cdr3_aa: CASSLPSRERYNEQFF
cdr3_nt: TGTGCCAGTAGTCTTCCCTCCCGGGAACGATACAATGAGCAGTTCTTC

v_call: TRBV10-3
d_call: .
j_call: TRBJ2-1
clone_size: .
cdr3_aa: CAISESATQFF
cdr3_nt: TGTGCCATCAGTGAGTCGGCAACGCAGTTCTTC

v_call: TRBV7-3
d_call: .
j_call: TRBJ2-2
clone_size: .
cdr3_aa: CASSQHTGELFF
cdr3_nt: TGTGCCAGCAGCCAGCATACCGGGGAGCTGTTTTTT

v_call: TRBV5-1
d_call: TRBD2
j_call: TRBJ2-1
clone_size: .
cdr3_aa: CASSLAQAGDEQFF
cdr3_nt: TGCGCCAGCAGCTTGGCCCAAGCGGGAGATGAGCAGTTCTTC